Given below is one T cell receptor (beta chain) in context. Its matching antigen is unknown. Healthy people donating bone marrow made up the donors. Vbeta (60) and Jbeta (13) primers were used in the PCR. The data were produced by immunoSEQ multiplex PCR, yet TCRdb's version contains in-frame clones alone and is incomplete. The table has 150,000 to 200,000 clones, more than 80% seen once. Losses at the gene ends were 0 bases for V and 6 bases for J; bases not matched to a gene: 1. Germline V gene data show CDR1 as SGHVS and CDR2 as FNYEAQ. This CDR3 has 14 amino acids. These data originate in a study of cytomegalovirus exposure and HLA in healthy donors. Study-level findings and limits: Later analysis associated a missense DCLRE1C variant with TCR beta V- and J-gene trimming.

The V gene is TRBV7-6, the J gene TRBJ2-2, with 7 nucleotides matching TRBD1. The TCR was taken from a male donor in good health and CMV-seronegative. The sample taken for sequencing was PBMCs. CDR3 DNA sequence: TGTGCCAGCAGCTTAGCAGGGGGCTCCGGGGAGCTGTTTTTT. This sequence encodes CASSLAGGSGELFF.